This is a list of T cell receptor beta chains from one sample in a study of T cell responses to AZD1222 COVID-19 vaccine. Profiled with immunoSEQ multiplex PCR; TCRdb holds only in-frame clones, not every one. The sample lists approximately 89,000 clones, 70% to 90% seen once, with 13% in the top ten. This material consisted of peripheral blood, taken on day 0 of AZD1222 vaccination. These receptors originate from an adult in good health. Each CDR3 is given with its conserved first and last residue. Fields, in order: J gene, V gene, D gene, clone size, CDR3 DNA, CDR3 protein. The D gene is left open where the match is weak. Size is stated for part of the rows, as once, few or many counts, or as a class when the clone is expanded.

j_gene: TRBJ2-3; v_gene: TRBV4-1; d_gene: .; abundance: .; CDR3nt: TGCGCCAGCAGCCAAGAGGATACCAGCCCCCCAGATACGCAGTATTTT; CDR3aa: CASSQEDTSPPDTQYF
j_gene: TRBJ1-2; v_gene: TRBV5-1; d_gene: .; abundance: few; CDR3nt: TGCGCCAGCAAATTTAATCCGGGAAGTAATTATGGCTACACCTTC; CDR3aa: CASKFNPGSNYGYTF
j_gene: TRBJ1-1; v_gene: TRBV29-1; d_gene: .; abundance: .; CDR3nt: TGCAGCTGCGTTGGGGGGCTTGTCGCCACTGAAGCTTTCTTT; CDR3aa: CSCVGGLVATEAFF
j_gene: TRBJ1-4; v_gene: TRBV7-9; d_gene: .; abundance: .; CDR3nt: TGTGCCAGCAGCTTAGTTGGGGTCACCCGAAGGGAAAAACTGTTTTTT; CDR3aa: CASSLVGVTRREKLFF
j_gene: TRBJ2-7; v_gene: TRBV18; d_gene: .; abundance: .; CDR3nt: TGTGCCAGCTCACCAGGCCTAACAGGGACCAACGAGCAGTACTTC; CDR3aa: CASSPGLTGTNEQYF
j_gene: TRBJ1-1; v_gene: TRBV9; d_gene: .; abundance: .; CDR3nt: TGTGCCAGCAGCCCCCATTCGGGGCTTAGCTGGGACACTGAAGCTTTCTTT; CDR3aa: CASSPHSGLSWDTEAFF
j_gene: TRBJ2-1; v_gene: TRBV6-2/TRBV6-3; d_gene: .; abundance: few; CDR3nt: TGTGCCAGCAGCCGGACAGTAACATACAATGAGCAGTTCTTC; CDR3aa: CASSRTVTYNEQFF
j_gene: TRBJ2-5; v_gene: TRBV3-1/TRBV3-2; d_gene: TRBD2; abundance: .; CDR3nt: TGTGCCAGCAGCCAAGCTAGCGGCACGGAGACCCAGTACTTC; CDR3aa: CASSQASGTETQYF
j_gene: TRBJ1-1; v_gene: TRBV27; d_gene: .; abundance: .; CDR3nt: TGTGCCAGCAGTTTAAACAGGGTAGGCAAAGCTTTCTTT; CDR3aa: CASSLNRVGKAFF
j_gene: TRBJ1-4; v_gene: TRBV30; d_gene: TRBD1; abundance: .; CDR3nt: TGTGCCTGGAGTGGGGGGACAGGGACGGTTTTAGAAAAACTGTTTTTT; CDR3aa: CAWSGGTGTVLEKLFF
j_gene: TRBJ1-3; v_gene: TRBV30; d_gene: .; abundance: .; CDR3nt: TGTGCCCGACAGGCTTTCTCTGGAAACACCATATATTTT; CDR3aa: CARQAFSGNTIYF
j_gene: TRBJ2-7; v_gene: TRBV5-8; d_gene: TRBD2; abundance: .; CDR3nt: TGTGCCAGCAGCCGGGGGGGCTCCTACGAGCAGTACTTC; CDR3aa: CASSRGGSYEQYF
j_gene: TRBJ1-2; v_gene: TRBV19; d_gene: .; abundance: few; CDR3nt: TGTGCCAGCGACGAACCGTCGGCTAACTATGGCTACACCTTC; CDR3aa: CASDEPSANYGYTF
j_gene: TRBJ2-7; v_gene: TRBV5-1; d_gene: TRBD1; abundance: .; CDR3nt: TGCGCCAGCAGCCCCCAGGGGGCGACCTACGAGCAGTACTTC; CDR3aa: CASSPQGATYEQYF
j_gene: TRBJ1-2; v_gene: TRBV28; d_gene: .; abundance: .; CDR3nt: TGTGCCAGCAGTTCGTCCCCCGGGGTACGATATGGCTACACCTTC; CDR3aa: CASSSSPGVRYGYTF
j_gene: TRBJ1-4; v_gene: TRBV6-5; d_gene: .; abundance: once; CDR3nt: TGTGCCAGCAGTTACTCCCGGGGGGCAGCTAATGAAAAACTGTTTTTT; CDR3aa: CASSYSRGAANEKLFF
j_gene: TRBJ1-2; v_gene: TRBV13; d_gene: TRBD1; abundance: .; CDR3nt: TGTGCCAGCAGCTCGTACAGGGGCAGCTATGGCTACACCTTC; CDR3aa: CASSSYRGSYGYTF
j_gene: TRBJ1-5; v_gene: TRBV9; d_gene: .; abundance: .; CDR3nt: TGTGCCAGCAGCGTAGGCCAGCAGGATCAGCCCCAGCATTTT; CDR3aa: CASSVGQQDQPQHF
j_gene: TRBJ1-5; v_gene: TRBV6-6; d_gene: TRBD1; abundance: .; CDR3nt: TGTGCCAGCAGTCGACGTTCAGGGACAGCTAGTCAGAATCAGCCCCAGCATTTT; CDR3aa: CASSRRSGTASQNQPQHF
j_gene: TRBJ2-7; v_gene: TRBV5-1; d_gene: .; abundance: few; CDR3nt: TGCGCCAGCAGCTTCGGGTGGCCACCCTACGAGCAGTACTTC; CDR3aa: CASSFGWPPYEQYF
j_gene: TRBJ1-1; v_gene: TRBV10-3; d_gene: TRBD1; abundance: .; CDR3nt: TGTGCCACCGCTGGACAGGGAGGGGGAAACACTGAAGCTTTCTTT; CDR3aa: CATAGQGGGNTEAFF
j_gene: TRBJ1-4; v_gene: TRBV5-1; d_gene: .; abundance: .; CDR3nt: TGCGCCAGCAGCGGAACAGGTTCCTCTAATGAAAAACTGTTTTTT; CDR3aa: CASSGTGSSNEKLFF